The source of this T cell receptor beta chain is a study of pediatric ulcerative colitis. At the level of the study: Most patients had pancolitis, and two had left-sided colitis.

Each sample received Survey-level depth of up to 500,000 reads. Produced via immunoSEQ multiplex PCR; TCRdb's table is partial and in-frame only. The table includes more than 35,000 clones, approximately 73% detected once. CDR3 size: 15 residues. Germline V gene data show CDR1 as MDHEN and CDR2 as SYDVKM. Trimming took 6 bases from V and 5 from J; bases not matched to a gene: 7. During colonoscopy, one to two rectal pinch biopsies were collected. Study-wide results and caveats: In rectum, acute severe colitis had expanded clones and less diversity.

This clone came up once. Its antigen remains unidentified. This TCR came from a boy under 18 with moderate ulcerative colitis. Source material: gut tissue. The chain is built from TRBV28 and TRBJ2-2, with 9 nucleotides matching TRBD1. As DNA, the CDR3 is TGTGCCAGCAGATATGGGACAGGGTATACCGGGGAGCTGTTTTTT. Residues: CASRYGTGYTGELFF.